The entry below describes one T cell receptor (beta chain). Its specificity is unknown. This sample is part of a study of shared clonotypes between healthy human individuals. Findings and limits, study-wide: Blood was the only sampled material, and tissue repertoires likely differ. Non-shared clonotypes had lower generation probabilities than those shared by all four donors.

The V gene's germline CDR1 is SGHRS and CDR2 YFSETQ. V was cut by 4 bases and J by 10 bases, with 18 bases left in between. The CDR3 has 13 residues. At deep level, the assay was performed. Replicate sorted-subset PCRs were loaded with 150 to 250 ng DNA, 25,000 to 30,000 T cell genomes. TCRdb's copy holds only in-frame clones and misses some; the assay was immunoSEQ multiplex PCR. Altogether about 1.5 million clones are present, roughly 97% being singletons, with the ten largest covering more than 0.9%. The genes are TRBV5-1 and TRBJ2-7, with a weak D call TRBD1 (6 bases). This receptor was obtained from a man between 25 and 39 years old in good health. The specimen sequenced was naive CD4+ T cells sorted from blood. Subset specified: CD45RA+ positively selected. The DNA of the CDR3 is TGCGCCAGCAGCATCACCGGGACACCCCGTCAGTACTTC. Its protein is CASSITGTPRQYF.